This TCR beta chain was profiled in a study of CD8 T cells in ankylosing spondylitis. Points from the study as a whole: One TCR beta motif, made up of several highly homologous variants, appeared characteristic of ankylosing spondylitis blood.

About this clonotype itself: Its matching antigen is unknown.

5'-RACE, quantitative and with molecular barcodes, yielded the TCR beta libraries. TCRdb independently ran MiXCR on the 5' RACE reads; one entry per CDR3 protein. The sample records about 330,000 distinct CDR3 sequences, 7.5% to 9% being singletons. This receptor was taken from a male donor with ankylosing spondylitis. Input material: blood, either unsorted or a sorted T cell fraction (not recorded which).

CDR3 in DNA: TGCGCCAGCAAGGGGTCCCTCTATGGCTACACCTTC. Translating it yields CASKGSLYGYTF. This chain links TRBV10-2 with TRBJ1-2; possibly TRBD1 for D (5 bases). The CDR3 runs to 12 residues. Germline V CDR1 and CDR2: WSHSY, SAAADI. Trimming shortened V by 7 bases and J by 4 bases, and 10 bases separated the two germline ends.